Given below is one T cell receptor (beta chain) in context. The table came from immunoSEQ multiplex PCR; TCRdb's copy has only in-frame clones and leaves some out. The top ten hold 3.5% to 4% of the sample, which has 140,000 to 150,000 clones, about nine tenths seen once. The germline V and J ends were trimmed by 5 bases and 4 bases, with 11 bases remaining between them. CDR3 length equals 13 residues. Germline V gene sequence: CDR1 SEHNR, CDR2 FQNEAQ (reference sequence). These data are taken from a study of T cell responses to AZD1222 COVID-19 vaccine. The chain couples TRBV7-9 to TRBJ1-2, with a weak D call TRBD1 (5 bases). The TCR was taken from an adult who received the AZD1222 COVID-19 vaccine. The material sequenced was peripheral blood, taken 28 days after the second AZD1222 dose. The CDR3 protein is CASSPTGGYGYTF. In nucleotides, the CDR3 is TGTGCCAGCAGCCCCACGGGGGGCTATGGCTACACCTTC.